This T cell receptor (beta chain) was sequenced during a study of blood T cell repertoires in COVID-19. Background on the study: Acute-phase and convalescent COVID-19 samples originated in the United States, Italy and Spain. Sources were T cells, B-cell-depleted T cells, or PBMCs; the material itself was cDNA or gDNA.

Germline CDR1 SGHRS, CDR2 YFSETQ. The germline V and J ends were trimmed by 4 bases and 0 bases, with 14 bases remaining between them. CDR3 size: 15 residues. In the original processing: How many nucleated cells were present was estimated from reference gene primer amplification. Clones were sequenced by immunoSEQ multiplex PCR, and TCRdb holds only the in-frame ones, with some missing. V and J calls and clone size follow that table, whereas D and trimming were derived from the DNA. The sample carries 120,000 or so clones, around 74% recorded once. The receptor was derived from a man in his 60s with acute or convalescent COVID-19. Sequences were obtained from peripheral blood. The V call is TRBV5-1, the J call TRBJ2-7; TRBD1 is a possible D gene (5 bases). The CDR3 DNA reads TGCGCCAGCAGCGATGGGCCAGGGCTCTCCTACGAGCAGTACTTC. As protein: CASSDGPGLSYEQYF.